These 2 T cell receptor beta chains originate from one sample sequenced in a study of T cell responses to AZD1222 COVID-19 vaccine (dated by TCRdb to about 2021). The sample's time point label, decoded: about 28 days (+/-7) after the second vaccine dose. The method behind the library was the immunoSEQ multiplex PCR assay. Held by TCRdb, this immuneACCESS table contains in-frame sequences only and omits some clones. Under half of the omission traces to an unresolved V gene where checked; the cause of the rest is unknown. In this sample the table shows some 130,000 clones, approximately 90% of which occur a single time. The ten largest clones add up to 8% to 10% of the sample. Source: peripheral blood, taken 28 days after the second AZD1222 dose. These receptors were collected from an adult who received the AZD1222 COVID-19 vaccine.

The chain has TRBV19 and TRBJ1-6; 9 positions match TRBD1. After removal of 4 bases from V and 9 bases from J, the junction contained 4 bases not matched to a gene. CDR3 length: 14 amino acids. In germline, CDR1 is LNHDA, CDR2 SQIVND (reference sequence). The CDR3 protein is CASSRDRGGSPLHF. CDR3 coding DNA: TGTGCCAGTAGTAGAGACAGGGGGGGTTCACCCCTCCACTTT.

This clone was seen only a few times. This sequence joins TRBV4-1 and TRBJ1-2; D not resolved. Per germline, CDR1 MGHRA and CDR2 YSYEKL. There are 13 residues in the CDR3. Trimming removed 0 bases at V and 5 bases at J, with 7 bases between. CDR3 sequence (DNA): TGCGCCAGCAGCCAAGAGGGCCGGTATGGCTACACCTTC. Translating it yields CASSQEGRYGYTF.